This T cell receptor (beta chain) is drawn from a study of T cells in tuberculosis. Study-wide findings and caveats: The TCR-beta difference was not significant; alpha differences partly reflected length.

The CDR3 has 12 residues. CDR1 and CDR2 (germline): MGHDK, SYGVNS. J gave up 10 bases and V 5 bases, and 7 bases lay outside the gene matches. Sequencing used immunoSEQ multiplex PCR; TCRdb keeps in-frame clones, though not all of them. This table holds 25,000 to 35,000 clones, 95% to 96% found once. Worth noting for this clone: Its specificity is unknown.

Adolescents were screened for latent TB by skin test and IGRA. Unsorted cryopreserved PBMC were sequenced, averaging around 94,000 T cells per clinical donor. The V gene is TRBV25-1, the J gene TRBJ1-1; 7 bases line up with TRBD1. The sequenced material came from PBMCs. This sequence originates from a donor aged 10 to 29 with latent tuberculosis or without tuberculosis infection. The CDR3 loop reads CASSHRGWGAFF. The CDR3 bases are TGTGCCAGCAGTCACAGGGGCTGGGGAGCTTTCTTT.